The rows below give T cell receptor beta chains drawn from one sample of a study of blood T cell repertoires in COVID-19. Generated by immunoSEQ multiplex PCR, the TCRdb table keeps only in-frame clones and is missing some. The table records under 200,000 clones, about 86% of them present only once. Sequencing was done on a sample of peripheral blood. The receptors here all came from a human donor with acute or convalescent COVID-19. The donor label of this sample is uncertain. The CDR3 runs from the conserved cysteine through the conserved F or W. Each record gives: J gene, CDR3 length, V gene, CDR3 protein.

>TRBJ2-7|15|TRBV7-8
CASNLRAGGPGEQYF
>TRBJ2-3|16|TRBV7-3
CASSPLGGGAGDTQYF
>TRBJ1-1|13|TRBV19
CASRRTMNTEAFF
>TRBJ2-3|16|TRBV7-3
CASSLGASGREDTQYF
>TRBJ1-1|13|TRBV19
CASREDRNTEAFF
>TRBJ1-1|13|TRBV29-1
CSARTGGDTEAFF
>TRBJ1-5|17|TRBV27
CASSFLRTGGRDQPQHF
>TRBJ2-7|14|TRBV7-2
CASSGMGLAGGEYF
>TRBJ2-3|13|TRBV6-5
CATGQDRGDTQYF
>TRBJ2-7|16|TRBV2
CASSEPTSGRGYEQYF
>TRBJ2-3|15|TRBV3-1/TRBV3-2
CASSQDTKGGDTQYF
>TRBJ2-3|15|TRBV2
CASSVGTGYTDTQYF
>TRBJ1-1|12|TRBV3-1/TRBV3-2
CASSERTGGAFF
>TRBJ2-1|13|TRBV19
CASSIEGGMQQFF
>TRBJ2-1|15|TRBV5-1
CASSSTGTSGIEQFF
>TRBJ2-1|13|TRBV7-3
CASSPQGRGEQFF